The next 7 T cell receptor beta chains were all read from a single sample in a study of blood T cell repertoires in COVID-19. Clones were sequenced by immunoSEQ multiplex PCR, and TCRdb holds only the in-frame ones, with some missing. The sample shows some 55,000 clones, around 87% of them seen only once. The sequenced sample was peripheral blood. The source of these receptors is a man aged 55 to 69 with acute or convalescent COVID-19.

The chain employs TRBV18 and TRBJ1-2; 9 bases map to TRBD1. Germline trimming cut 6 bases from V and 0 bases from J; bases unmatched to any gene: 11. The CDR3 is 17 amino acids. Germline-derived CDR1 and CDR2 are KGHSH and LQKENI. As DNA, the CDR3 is TGTGCCAGCTCGCATGGACAGGGGACCCATACTAACTATGGCTACACCTTC. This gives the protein CASSHGQGTHTNYGYTF.

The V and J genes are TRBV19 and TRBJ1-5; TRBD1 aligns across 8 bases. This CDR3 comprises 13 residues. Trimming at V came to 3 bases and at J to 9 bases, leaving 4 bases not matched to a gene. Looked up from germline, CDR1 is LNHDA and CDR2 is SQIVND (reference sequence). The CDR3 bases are TGTGCCAGTAGTATCGACAGGGGAGGGCCCCAGCATTTT. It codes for CASSIDRGGPQHF. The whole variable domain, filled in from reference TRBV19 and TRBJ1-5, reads DGGITQSPKYLFRKEGQNVTLSCEQNLNHDAMYWYRQDPGQGLRLIYYSQIVNDFQKGDIAEGYSVSREKKESFPLTVTSAQKNPTAFYLCASSIDRGGPQHFGDGTRLSIL.

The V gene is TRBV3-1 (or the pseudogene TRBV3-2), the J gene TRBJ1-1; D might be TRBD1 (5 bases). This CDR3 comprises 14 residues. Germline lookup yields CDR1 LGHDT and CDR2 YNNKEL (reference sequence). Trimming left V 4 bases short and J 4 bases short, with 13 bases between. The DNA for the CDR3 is TGTGCCAGCAGCCCTTCGGGGGGGGTCACTGAAGCTTTCTTT. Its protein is CASSPSGGVTEAFF.

For the CDR3, the DNA is TGTGCCAGCAGCCAAGATTACCCCAGGGGGCGCCCAGACGAGCAGTACTTC. It is translated as CASSQDYPRGRPDEQYF. This chain joins TRBV3-1 (or the pseudogene TRBV3-2) and TRBJ2-7; 8 bases agree with TRBD1. V gave up 0 bases and J gave up 5 bases; unmatched junction bases: 12. The CDR3 extends over 17 amino acids. Germline-derived CDR1 and CDR2 are LGHDT and YNNKEL (reference sequence).

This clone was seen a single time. This chain's CDR3 is CASSLGMGQGFNQPQHF. In DNA form, the CDR3 reads TGTGCCAGCAGTCTCGGGATGGGACAGGGGTTCAATCAGCCCCAGCATTTT. This rearrangement joins TRBV28 to TRBJ1-5, with TRBD1 matching over 10 bases. V was pared by 5 bases and J by 3 bases, with 10 bases of the junction left unmatched. The CDR3 spans 17 residues. Germline V CDR1 and CDR2: MDHEN, SYDVKM.

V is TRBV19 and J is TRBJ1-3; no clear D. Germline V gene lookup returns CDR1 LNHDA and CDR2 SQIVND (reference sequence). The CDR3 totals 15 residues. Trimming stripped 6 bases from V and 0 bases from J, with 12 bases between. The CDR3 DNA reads TGTGCCAGTAGGGGAGCGGGGAGCTCTGGAAACACCATATATTTT. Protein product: CASRGAGSSGNTIYF.

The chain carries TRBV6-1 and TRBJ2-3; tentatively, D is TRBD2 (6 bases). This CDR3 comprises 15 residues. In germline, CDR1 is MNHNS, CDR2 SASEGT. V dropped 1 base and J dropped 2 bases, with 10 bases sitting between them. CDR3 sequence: CASSEEAGITDTQYF. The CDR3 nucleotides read TGTGCCAGCAGTGAAGAGGCGGGGATCACAGATACGCAGTATTTT.